This is a list of T cell receptor beta chains from one sample in a study of control samples from healthy donors and cancer patients. Repertoires were generated with immunoSEQ multiplex PCR, while TCRdb's copy carries only in-frame clones and drops some. Of under 200,000 clones in the sample, about 94% were seen once. Sequenced material: PBMCs. Receptors originate from a man aged 55 to 69 with colorectal cancer. CDR3s include the opening cysteine and the closing phenylalanine or tryptophan. D genes are given only for firm matches. Not all rows give a size; the values are once, few, many and, for expanded clones, a class.

v_gene	abundance	j_gene	d_gene	CDR3nt	CDR3aa
TRBV6-5	-	TRBJ1-2	TRBD1	TGTGCCAGCCAAAGAGGAACAGGGGGAAGTTATGGCTACACCTTC	CASQRGTGGSYGYTF
TRBV21-1	-	TRBJ2-1	-	TGTGCCAGCAGACCCTACGGAGGCCAAGGGGCGTACAATGAGCAGTTCTTC	CASRPYGGQGAYNEQFF
TRBV18	-	TRBJ1-4	-	TGTGCCAGCTCACCACCGGGGGGAGTTAATGAAAAACTGTTTTTT	CASSPPGGVNEKLFF
TRBV24-1	-	TRBJ1-4	TRBD1	TGTGCCACCAGCCAGAGACAGGGATTGGATGAAAAACTGTTTTTT	CATSQRQGLDEKLFF
TRBV6-6	few	TRBJ2-5	TRBD1	TGTGCCAGCAGTCGGGGAGGAGGACAGGGTCAAGAGACCCAGTACTTC	CASSRGGGQGQETQYF
TRBV6-4	-	TRBJ1-5	TRBD1	TGTGCCAGCAGTGAGGGGACAGGGATAGGGGGCAATCAGCCCCAGCATTTT	CASSEGTGIGGNQPQHF
TRBV2	-	TRBJ1-5	-	TGTGCCAGCAGTGAATTGCGAAATCAGCCCCAGCATTTT	CASSELRNQPQHF
TRBV6-5	-	TRBJ1-3	TRBD1	TGTGCCAGCAGGACGACAGGGGGCTGGAACACCATATATTTT	CASRTTGGWNTIYF
TRBV4-1	-	TRBJ1-1	-	TGCGCCAGCCTTTCGGGGAACACTGAAGCTTTCTTT	CASLSGNTEAFF
TRBV6-2/TRBV6-3	once	TRBJ2-3	TRBD2	TGTGCCAGCAGCCGACTAGCGGGGGTGTACACAGATACGCAGTATTTT	CASSRLAGVYTDTQYF
TRBV6-5	-	TRBJ1-6	-	TGTGCCAGCAGTCCATCGGACGTAAGGAATTCACCCCTCCACTTT	CASSPSDVRNSPLHF
TRBV7-2	-	TRBJ2-7	-	TGTGCCAGCAGCTTAAGGGCCCACGAGCAGTACTTC	CASSLRAHEQYF
TRBV24-1	-	TRBJ2-3	-	TGTGCCACCAGTGATGGGGGGAAGGGGGCGGGAGATACGCAGTATTTT	CATSDGGKGAGDTQYF
TRBV10-3	-	TRBJ1-1	TRBD1	TGTGCCATCAGCGTCTACTCGGGCAGGGGGAGCACTGAAGCTTTCTTT	CAISVYSGRGSTEAFF
TRBV9	-	TRBJ1-4	TRBD1	TGTGCCAGCAGCGCTTATCCGGGACAGGGAAATGAAAAACTGTTTTTT	CASSAYPGQGNEKLFF
TRBV18	-	TRBJ1-4	-	TGTGCCAGCTCACCACAGGGGGCTAATGAAAAACTGTTTTTT	CASSPQGANEKLFF
TRBV7-2	once	TRBJ2-7	-	TGTGCCAGCAGCTTAGGGCTTGAGCAGTACTTC	CASSLGLEQYF
TRBV7-2	-	TRBJ1-6	TRBD1	TGTGCCAGCAGCGCCCAGGGACAGATTAATTCACCCCTCCACTTT	CASSAQGQINSPLHF
TRBV10-3	-	TRBJ1-1	-	TGTGCCGTCCAACAGCGAGGAAACACTGAAGCTTTCTTT	CAVQQRGNTEAFF
TRBV5-5	-	TRBJ1-5	-	TGTGCCAGCAGCTTGGATAGGAGTCAGCCCCAGCATTTT	CASSLDRSQPQHF
TRBV7-9	-	TRBJ2-5	-	TGTGCCAGCATCCCCCGGGACCAAACGGGGACCCAGTACTTC	CASIPRDQTGTQYF
TRBV6-5	few	TRBJ2-3	TRBD1	TGTGCCAGCAGTCGTGGACAGGGAACAGATACGCAGTATTTT	CASSRGQGTDTQYF
TRBV6-5	-	TRBJ2-7	TRBD1	TGTGCCAGCAGTCGGGACAGGGGATCTTACGAGCAGTACTTC	CASSRDRGSYEQYF
TRBV5-1	-	TRBJ2-2	-	TGCGCCAGCAGCTTGAGGACTCAAAACACCGGGGAGCTGTTTTTT	CASSLRTQNTGELFF
TRBV5-1	-	TRBJ1-5	TRBD1	TGCGCCAGCAGCCCTACAGGGGATAGCAATCAGCCCCAGCATTTT	CASSPTGDSNQPQHF
TRBV7-9	-	TRBJ2-1	TRBD2	TGTGCCAGCAGCTTAGCGATAGCGGGGGGACCAAGCTCCTACAATGAGCAGTTCTTC	CASSLAIAGGPSSYNEQFF
TRBV7-2	-	TRBJ2-5	-	TGTGCCAGCAGCTTAGGTACAGCCACACAAGAGACCCAGTACTTC	CASSLGTATQETQYF
TRBV7-9	once	TRBJ2-5	-	TGTGCCAGCAGTAGAGGGGAGACCCAGTACTTC	CASSRGETQYF
TRBV30	-	TRBJ2-5	TRBD2	TGTGCCTGGACTAGCGGGGGGAAGTACCAAGAGACCCAGTACTTC	CAWTSGGKYQETQYF
TRBV5-4	-	TRBJ2-1	-	TGTGCCAGCAGCCCTACCGGTTACAATGAGCAGTTCTTC	CASSPTGYNEQFF
TRBV7-9	-	TRBJ1-2	-	TGTGCCAGCAGCCCAATGCACTATGGCTACACCTTC	CASSPMHYGYTF
TRBV3-1/TRBV3-2	-	TRBJ2-7	TRBD1	TGTGCCAGCAGCCTCGCAACAGGGGCATACGAGCAGTACTTC	CASSLATGAYEQYF
TRBV9	-	TRBJ2-1	TRBD1	TGTGCCAGCAGCGCAGACAGGGGATCCTACAATGAGCAGTTCTTC	CASSADRGSYNEQFF
TRBV6-5	-	TRBJ1-2	-	TGTGCCAGCACACATGGCAGGCTCTATGGCTACACCTTC	CASTHGRLYGYTF
TRBV7-9	-	TRBJ1-1	-	TGTGCCAGCAGCTTGGGGGACACGTCTGAAGCTTTCTTT	CASSLGDTSEAFF
TRBV3-1/TRBV3-2	-	TRBJ2-2	-	TGTGCCAGCAGCCAAGACTCGATTACCGGGGAGCTGTTTTTT	CASSQDSITGELFF
TRBV21-1	-	TRBJ1-2	-	TGTGCCAGCAGGAGGGGGGAAGGGGGGGCTTACTATGGCTACACCTTC	CASRRGEGGAYYGYTF
TRBV30	-	TRBJ2-5	-	TGTGCCTGGACTTCAGGGGCAAAGGCGCTAGGAGGAGAGACCCAGTACTTC	CAWTSGAKALGGETQYF
TRBV29-1	-	TRBJ1-1	TRBD1	TGCAGCGTTGAGAGGACAGGGGGGAACACTGAAGCTTTCTTT	CSVERTGGNTEAFF
TRBV7-9	-	TRBJ2-7	-	TGTGCCAGCAGCCCGCCGGGACCGATCTCCTACGAGCAGTACTTC	CASSPPGPISYEQYF